Listed below are T cell receptor beta chains from one sample, sequenced in a study of T cells in Graves' hyperthyroidism and ophthalmopathy. MiXCR, applied by TCRdb to the multiplex PCR reads, yields one record per CDR3 protein. This sample has 550,000 to 800,000 distinct CDR3 sequences; around 16% occur once, and the top ten carry around a sixth. The specimen sequenced was blood. These receptors originate from a man aged 45 to 65 with Graves' hyperthyroidism. CDR3s include the opening cysteine and the closing phenylalanine or tryptophan. The order of the fields is CDR3 DNA, CDR3 protein, V gene, clone size, J gene, D gene. D genes are given only for firm matches. For some rows the clone size is stated as once, few or many, or as a class when expanded; others skip it.

CDR3 DNA: TGTGCCAGCAGTTACTTCGGACGGGATGAGCAGTTCTTC
CDR3 protein: CASSYFGRDEQFF
V gene: TRBV6-2/TRBV6-3
clone size: few
J gene: TRBJ2-1
D gene: -

CDR3 DNA: TGCGCCAGCAGCCCTTCGGGAGGTTCGACCCAGTACTTC
CDR3 protein: CASSPSGGSTQYF
V gene: TRBV5-1
clone size: -
J gene: TRBJ2-5
D gene: TRBD2

CDR3 DNA: TGCAGCGTTGACCACCTCGGGGGAGGTAGCACAGATACGCAGTATTTT
CDR3 protein: CSVDHLGGGSTDTQYF
V gene: TRBV29-1
clone size: many
J gene: TRBJ2-3
D gene: -

CDR3 DNA: TGTGCCAGCAGCCCCCCCGGACTAGCGGGAAGCACAGATACGCAGTATTTT
CDR3 protein: CASSPPGLAGSTDTQYF
V gene: TRBV7-9
clone size: many
J gene: TRBJ2-3
D gene: TRBD2

CDR3 DNA: TGTGCCAGCAGCTACGTCCAGGGGACCTCCTACGAGCAGTACTTC
CDR3 protein: CASSYVQGTSYEQYF
V gene: TRBV11-2
clone size: many
J gene: TRBJ2-7
D gene: -

CDR3 DNA: TGCAGCGTTGATGGCGGGACCGCCTCCTACAATGAGCAGTTCTTC
CDR3 protein: CSVDGGTASYNEQFF
V gene: TRBV29-1
clone size: many
J gene: TRBJ2-1
D gene: -

CDR3 DNA: TGTGCCAGCAGAGGGGCCAGGAGGGAGACCCAGTACTTC
CDR3 protein: CASRGARRETQYF
V gene: TRBV12-3/TRBV12-4
clone size: many
J gene: TRBJ2-5
D gene: -

CDR3 DNA: TGTGCCAGCATGGAGGCCAAGGTGGGATGGAGGAATGAGCAGTTCTTC
CDR3 protein: CASMEAKVGWRNEQFF
V gene: TRBV28
clone size: -
J gene: TRBJ2-1
D gene: -

CDR3 DNA: TGCAGTGCTAATGTCTTCGGACAGAGGCCTATCTACGAGCAGTACTTC
CDR3 protein: CSANVFGQRPIYEQYF
V gene: TRBV20-1
clone size: -
J gene: TRBJ2-7
D gene: -

CDR3 DNA: TGTGCCAGCAGCCGATTTGGGGGAGTCGAGACCCAGTACTTC
CDR3 protein: CASSRFGGVETQYF
V gene: TRBV7-3
clone size: few
J gene: TRBJ2-5
D gene: -

CDR3 DNA: TGTGCCAGTAGTTCCGGGGCGCGGGCGAATTCACCCCTCCACTTT
CDR3 protein: CASSSGARANSPLHF
V gene: TRBV19
clone size: few
J gene: TRBJ1-6
D gene: -

CDR3 DNA: TGTGCCACTCAGCCCGGGGACCCCACAGATACGCAGTATTTT
CDR3 protein: CATQPGDPTDTQYF
V gene: TRBV24-1
clone size: -
J gene: TRBJ2-3
D gene: -

CDR3 DNA: TGTGCCATCAGTGAGTCGTGGCAGGCCGACTCCTACGAGCAGTACTTC
CDR3 protein: CAISESWQADSYEQYF
V gene: TRBV10-3
clone size: many
J gene: TRBJ2-7
D gene: -

CDR3 DNA: TGTGCCAGCAGTGTTGGGCACGACTTAGAGACCCAGTACTTC
CDR3 protein: CASSVGHDLETQYF
V gene: TRBV2
clone size: many
J gene: TRBJ2-5
D gene: -

CDR3 DNA: TGTGCCAGCAGCGCCTTTGGACTAGCAAGTTACGAGCAGTACTTC
CDR3 protein: CASSAFGLASYEQYF
V gene: TRBV7-2
clone size: many
J gene: TRBJ2-7
D gene: TRBD2

CDR3 DNA: TGTGCCAGCAATGAGGGACTAGCCGGGACCGGGGAGCTGTTTTTT
CDR3 protein: CASNEGLAGTGELFF
V gene: TRBV2
clone size: many
J gene: TRBJ2-2
D gene: TRBD2

CDR3 DNA: TGTGCCAGCAGTCACGAGACAGGGGGCCTCTATGGCTACACCTTC
CDR3 protein: CASSHETGGLYGYTF
V gene: TRBV12-3/TRBV12-4
clone size: many
J gene: TRBJ1-2
D gene: TRBD1

CDR3 DNA: TGTGCCAGCAGTTACACGTCGGGGGGGAATCAGCCCCAGCATTTT
CDR3 protein: CASSYTSGGNQPQHF
V gene: TRBV28
clone size: many
J gene: TRBJ1-5
D gene: -

CDR3 DNA: TGCAGCGTTGAAGGGCGGCGACAGGGGTTGGACGAGCAGTACTTC
CDR3 protein: CSVEGRRQGLDEQYF
V gene: TRBV29-1
clone size: -
J gene: TRBJ2-7
D gene: TRBD1

CDR3 DNA: TGTGCCAGCAGCCGAGGGAGGGCGTCCCATCCCCAGCATTTT
CDR3 protein: CASSRGRASHPQHF
V gene: TRBV7-2
clone size: once
J gene: TRBJ1-5
D gene: -

CDR3 DNA: TGCAGCGTACTAGCGGGAGTAGGGTTCTTC
CDR3 protein: CSVLAGVGFF
V gene: TRBV29-1
clone size: -
J gene: TRBJ2-1
D gene: TRBD2

CDR3 DNA: TGTGCCAGCAAACCGGACAGGGCTAACTATGGCTACACCTTC
CDR3 protein: CASKPDRANYGYTF
V gene: TRBV7-9
clone size: many
J gene: TRBJ1-2
D gene: TRBD1

CDR3 DNA: TGCGCCAGCAGCTTGGCTGAGGGAGACTGGAATGAGCAGTTCTTC
CDR3 protein: CASSLAEGDWNEQFF
V gene: TRBV5-1
clone size: -
J gene: TRBJ2-1
D gene: -

CDR3 DNA: TGTGCCAGCAGATCTCAGGGTCTCGAGCAGTACTTC
CDR3 protein: CASRSQGLEQYF
V gene: TRBV27
clone size: many
J gene: TRBJ2-7
D gene: -

CDR3 DNA: TGTGCCAGCAGTTTATACGCGAACAATGAGCAGTTCTTC
CDR3 protein: CASSLYANNEQFF
V gene: TRBV27
clone size: -
J gene: TRBJ2-1
D gene: -

CDR3 DNA: TGCGCCAGCAGCTCCGGGACTAGCGGCAAAGAGACCCAGTACTTC
CDR3 protein: CASSSGTSGKETQYF
V gene: TRBV5-1
clone size: many
J gene: TRBJ2-5
D gene: TRBD2

CDR3 DNA: TGTGCCAGCAGCTTGACCGTGACAGGGCCTGGGGAGTACTTC
CDR3 protein: CASSLTVTGPGEYF
V gene: TRBV5-4
clone size: -
J gene: TRBJ2-5
D gene: TRBD1

CDR3 DNA: TGTGCCAGTAGTATGGAAGGGGCCGCTGAAGCTTTCTTT
CDR3 protein: CASSMEGAAEAFF
V gene: TRBV19
clone size: -
J gene: TRBJ1-1
D gene: -

CDR3 DNA: TGTGCCAGCAGTGAAGAGGGCCTAATGTGGGCAGTTTCCTACGAGCAGTACTTC
CDR3 protein: CASSEEGLMWAVSYEQYF
V gene: TRBV6-1
clone size: -
J gene: TRBJ2-7
D gene: -

CDR3 DNA: TGTGCCAGCAGTTACTCAGGAGCTTGGGGGGAGACCCAGTACTTC
CDR3 protein: CASSYSGAWGETQYF
V gene: TRBV6-5
clone size: many
J gene: TRBJ2-5
D gene: -

CDR3 DNA: TGTGCCAGCAGCCGCGGGGCGGCCAATGAGCAGTTCTTC
CDR3 protein: CASSRGAANEQFF
V gene: TRBV7-9
clone size: -
J gene: TRBJ2-1
D gene: -

CDR3 DNA: TGTGCCAGCAGCTTAGCGGGGGGGATGTCGGCAAATGAGCAGTTCTTC
CDR3 protein: CASSLAGGMSANEQFF
V gene: TRBV11-2
clone size: many
J gene: TRBJ2-1
D gene: TRBD2

CDR3 DNA: TGCAGTGCTAGAGCAGGGAACACCGGGGAGCTGTTTTTT
CDR3 protein: CSARAGNTGELFF
V gene: TRBV20-1
clone size: -
J gene: TRBJ2-2
D gene: -

CDR3 DNA: TGTGCCAGCACCCTTGGAACTCAGCCCCAGCATTTT
CDR3 protein: CASTLGTQPQHF
V gene: TRBV12-3/TRBV12-4
clone size: -
J gene: TRBJ1-5
D gene: -

CDR3 DNA: TGTGCCAGCAGCTCCGAGAAAAACATTCAGTACTTC
CDR3 protein: CASSSEKNIQYF
V gene: TRBV11-2
clone size: -
J gene: TRBJ2-4
D gene: -

CDR3 DNA: TGTGCCAGCAGCTTCACAGGATCCTATGGCTACACCTTC
CDR3 protein: CASSFTGSYGYTF
V gene: TRBV7-3
clone size: many
J gene: TRBJ1-2
D gene: -

CDR3 DNA: TGTGCCAGCAGTGATGAACAGGGCTATGGCTACACCTTC
CDR3 protein: CASSDEQGYGYTF
V gene: TRBV2
clone size: many
J gene: TRBJ1-2
D gene: -

CDR3 DNA: TGTGCCAGCAGCCGTCCGGGGCAGACCCAGTACTTC
CDR3 protein: CASSRPGQTQYF
V gene: TRBV28
clone size: many
J gene: TRBJ2-5
D gene: -

CDR3 DNA: TGCAGCGTTGAGGTTAGCGGGAGTTTCCCAGATACGCAGTATTTT
CDR3 protein: CSVEVSGSFPDTQYF
V gene: TRBV29-1
clone size: few
J gene: TRBJ2-3
D gene: TRBD2

CDR3 DNA: TGTGTCAGCATGCGAGCGGGGAACACCGGGGGGCTGTTTTTT
CDR3 protein: CVSMRAGNTGGLFF
V gene: TRBV11-2
clone size: -
J gene: TRBJ2-2
D gene: TRBD2

CDR3 DNA: TGTGCCAGCAGCCCAAGCGGGACAGGGGGCAATGAGCAGTTCTTC
CDR3 protein: CASSPSGTGGNEQFF
V gene: TRBV13
clone size: few
J gene: TRBJ2-1
D gene: TRBD1

CDR3 DNA: TGTGCCAGCAGCGTATTCGGACTAGCGGGACCCGAGCAGTACTTC
CDR3 protein: CASSVFGLAGPEQYF
V gene: TRBV9
clone size: many
J gene: TRBJ2-7
D gene: TRBD2

CDR3 DNA: TGCGCCAGCAGCTTGGAACCCAGGGAAGGCACTGAAGCTTTCTTT
CDR3 protein: CASSLEPREGTEAFF
V gene: TRBV5-1
clone size: many
J gene: TRBJ1-1
D gene: -

CDR3 DNA: TGTGCCAGCAGTTTAGGGACTGTTAACTATGGCTACACCTTC
CDR3 protein: CASSLGTVNYGYTF
V gene: TRBV28
clone size: many
J gene: TRBJ1-2
D gene: -

CDR3 DNA: TGCGCCAGCAAGCAGGATGCCTACGAGCAGTACTTC
CDR3 protein: CASKQDAYEQYF
V gene: TRBV5-1
clone size: many
J gene: TRBJ2-7
D gene: -

CDR3 DNA: TGTGCCAGCAGTTCAAACATCCAGGGCGGAGAGACCCAGTACTTC
CDR3 protein: CASSSNIQGGETQYF
V gene: TRBV28
clone size: many
J gene: TRBJ2-5
D gene: -

CDR3 DNA: TGTGCCAGTAGTATTGAACAGCCCACAGATACGCAGTATTTT
CDR3 protein: CASSIEQPTDTQYF
V gene: TRBV19
clone size: once
J gene: TRBJ2-3
D gene: -

CDR3 DNA: TGTGCCAGCAGTCACAGCGGAGATACGACCTACGAGCAGTACTTC
CDR3 protein: CASSHSGDTTYEQYF
V gene: TRBV7-9
clone size: -
J gene: TRBJ2-7
D gene: -

CDR3 DNA: TGTGCCAGCAGTTGGGAGCGCGAGCAGTACTTC
CDR3 protein: CASSWEREQYF
V gene: TRBV28
clone size: many
J gene: TRBJ2-7
D gene: -

CDR3 DNA: TGTGCTAGTGGTTTGGTACTAGACGGGACCGGGGAGCTGTTTTTT
CDR3 protein: CASGLVLDGTGELFF
V gene: TRBV12-5
clone size: few
J gene: TRBJ2-2
D gene: -

CDR3 DNA: TGTGCCAGCAGGGGGACCGGGACACCCTTGGAGGACCAGTACTTC
CDR3 protein: CASRGTGTPLEDQYF
V gene: TRBV6-1
clone size: many
J gene: TRBJ2-5
D gene: -

CDR3 DNA: TGTGCCAGCAGTTACTCGGGACCCCTCAGTGAAAAACTGTTTTTT
CDR3 protein: CASSYSGPLSEKLFF
V gene: TRBV6-5
clone size: -
J gene: TRBJ1-4
D gene: -

CDR3 DNA: TGTGCCAGCAGCTTTGTGGGAGACTACGAGCAGTACTTC
CDR3 protein: CASSFVGDYEQYF
V gene: TRBV7-9
clone size: many
J gene: TRBJ2-7
D gene: -

CDR3 DNA: TGCGCCAGCAGCTTGGTTGTTAGCACAGATACGCAGTATTTT
CDR3 protein: CASSLVVSTDTQYF
V gene: TRBV5-1
clone size: -
J gene: TRBJ2-3
D gene: -

CDR3 DNA: TGTGCCAGCACACCCCCGGGAGGGCCATACGAGCAGTACTTC
CDR3 protein: CASTPPGGPYEQYF
V gene: TRBV7-9
clone size: many
J gene: TRBJ2-7
D gene: TRBD2

CDR3 DNA: TGTGCCAGCAGCCCCCAGGAGGAGGGGGTCTATGGCTACACCTTC
CDR3 protein: CASSPQEEGVYGYTF
V gene: TRBV11-2
clone size: many
J gene: TRBJ1-2
D gene: -

CDR3 DNA: TGTGCCAGCAGCCTGGCCCGGGACTTTCCCTACGAGCAGTACTTC
CDR3 protein: CASSLARDFPYEQYF
V gene: TRBV13
clone size: -
J gene: TRBJ2-7
D gene: -

CDR3 DNA: TGTGCCACCAGTGATGACACAGGGGCCAACGTCCTGACTTTC
CDR3 protein: CATSDDTGANVLTF
V gene: TRBV24-1
clone size: few
J gene: TRBJ2-6
D gene: -

CDR3 DNA: TGTGCCACCAGTGATTTGTACCTCCTACCCCACAAAGTGGGCCTCAATTCACCCCTCCACTTT
CDR3 protein: CATSDLYLLPHKVGLNSPLHF
V gene: TRBV24-1
clone size: few
J gene: TRBJ1-6
D gene: -

CDR3 DNA: TGTGCCAGCAGCCCCGCGGACAAGAGCACAGATACGCAGTATTTT
CDR3 protein: CASSPADKSTDTQYF
V gene: TRBV3-1
clone size: -
J gene: TRBJ2-3
D gene: -